This TCR beta chain came from a study of read filtering for tumor transcriptome and immune sequencing. The library was built from about 400 ng RNA with molecular barcoded adaptors for alpha/delta and beta/gamma chains. TCRdb passed the reads through MiXCR, listing each CDR3 protein once. The sample has around 60,000 distinct CDR3 sequences; roughly 18% are singletons. Per germline, CDR1 SGHDN and CDR2 FVKESK. Trimming took 6 bases from V and 8 from J; bases not matched to a gene: 7. The CDR3 has 13 amino acids. This clonotype originated in a donor aged 40 or older with multiple myeloma. Specimen: a population of CD138-negative cells sorted from bone marrow. The chain employs TRBV14 and TRBJ2-1; TRBD1 agrees at 7 bases. The CDR3 loop reads CASRPNRGDEQFF. The CDR3 nucleotides are TGTGCCAGCAGACCTAACAGGGGCGATGAGCAGTTCTTC.